This T cell receptor (beta chain) emerged from a study of cytomegalovirus exposure and HLA in healthy donors. Overall study context: The Caucasian-associated ancestry cluster contained 65% to 85% of the approximately 420 genotyped donors. Regarding the study as a whole: The study reported that TCR beta sequences accurately predicted HLA-A and HLA-B alleles in most subjects. Presence/absence comparisons presumed near-even sequencing depth among donors.

The study ran its PCR with 60 Vbeta and 13 Jbeta primers. Assay used: immunoSEQ multiplex PCR; TCRdb lists only in-frame clones, some missing. The data hold about 150,000 clones, with approximately 81% observed a single time. This clone was seen more than once but under ten times. Its target is unknown. Although they were nominally healthy when sampled, donors likely had unrecorded immune exposures. The source is a man aged 50-59 years in good health and CMV-seropositive. The sample was PBMCs.

The CDR3 nucleotides are TGTGCCAGCAGTTTCCTCGCAGGGGACACTGAAGCTTTCTTT. Amino acid sequence: CASSFLAGDTEAFF. This chain links TRBV28 with TRBJ1-1, with D possibly TRBD1 on 6 matching bases. The CDR3 contains 14 residues. Trimming took 3 bases from V and 3 from J, leaving 11 bases between them. Germline V lookup: CDR1 MDHEN, CDR2 SYDVKM.